The sequence of this TCR beta chain was determined in a study of blood T cell repertoires in COVID-19. Sequencing used immunoSEQ multiplex PCR; TCRdb keeps in-frame clones, though not all of them. The sample holds some 230,000 clones, 75% to 90% seen once. Germline loops: CDR1 SGHRS, CDR2 YFSETQ. The V end lost 1 base, the J end lost 0 bases, and 7 bases lay between the germline ends. The CDR3 spans 14 residues. The specimen sequenced was PBMCs or T cells enriched from blood (not recorded which). This receptor was identified in a young woman in a cohort exposed to, infected with or recovered from COVID-19 (not recorded which). This chain uses TRBV5-1 with TRBJ2-5; D possibly corresponds to TRBD1 (5 bases). The CDR3 loop reads CASSLRQNQETQYF. CDR3 nucleotide sequence: TGCGCCAGCAGCTTGAGACAGAACCAAGAGACCCAGTACTTC.